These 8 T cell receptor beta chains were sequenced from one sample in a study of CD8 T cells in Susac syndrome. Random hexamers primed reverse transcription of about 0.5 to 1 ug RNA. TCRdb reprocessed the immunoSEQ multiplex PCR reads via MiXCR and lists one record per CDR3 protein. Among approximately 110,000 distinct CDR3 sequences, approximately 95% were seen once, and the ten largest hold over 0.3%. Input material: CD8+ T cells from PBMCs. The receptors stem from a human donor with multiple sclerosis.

The CDR3 sequence: CASSSGGGSGETQYF. For the CDR3, the DNA is TGCGCCAGCAGCTCAGGGGGCGGGAGCGGTGAGACCCAGTACTTC. The chain has TRBV5-1 and TRBJ2-5, with TRBD1 as a possible D gene (8 bases). The CDR3 length is 15 residues. The germline V gene has CDR1 SGHRS and CDR2 YFSETQ. Trimming cost V 3 bases and J 5 bases, with 17 bases left between them. The complete variable domain, with remaining parts taken from reference TRBV5-1 and TRBJ2-5, reads KAGVTQTPRYLIKTRGQQVTLSCSPISGHRSVSWYQQTPGQGLQFLFEYFSETQRNKGNFPGRFSGRQFSNSRSEMNVSTLELGDSALYLCASSSGGGSGETQYFGPGTRLLVL.

As DNA, the CDR3 is TGTGCCAGCAGTGAAGACAGGGGGAGCTCCTACAATGAGCAGTTCTTC. Translated, it gives CASSEDRGSSYNEQFF. The chain couples TRBV12-3 or TRBV12-4 to TRBJ2-1, with TRBD1 matching 9 bases. V trimming: 5 bases; J trimming: 0 bases; junction bases outside the gene matches: 5. The CDR3 spans 16 residues.

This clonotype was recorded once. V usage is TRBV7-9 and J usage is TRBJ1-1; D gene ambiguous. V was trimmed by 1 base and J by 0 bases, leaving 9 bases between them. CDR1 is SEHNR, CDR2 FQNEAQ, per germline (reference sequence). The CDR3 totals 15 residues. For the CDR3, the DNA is TGTGCCAGCAGCTTAGTAGGGTCGATGAACACTGAAGCTTTCTTT. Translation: CASSLVGSMNTEAFF.

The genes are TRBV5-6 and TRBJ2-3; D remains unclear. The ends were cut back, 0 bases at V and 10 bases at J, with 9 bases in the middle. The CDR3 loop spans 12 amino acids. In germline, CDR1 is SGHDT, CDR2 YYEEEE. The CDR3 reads CASSLGKGPQYF. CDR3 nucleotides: TGTGCCAGCAGCTTGGGGAAAGGGCCGCAGTATTTT.

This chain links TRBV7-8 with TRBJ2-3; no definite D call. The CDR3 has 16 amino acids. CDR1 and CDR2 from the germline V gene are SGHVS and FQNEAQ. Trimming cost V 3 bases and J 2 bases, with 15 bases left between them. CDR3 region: CASSFEEALPTDTQYF. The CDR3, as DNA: TGTGCCAGCAGCTTTGAAGAGGCACTACCCACAGATACGCAGTATTTT.

The CDR3 here is CASSLEDEQFF. DNA of the CDR3: TGTGCCAGCAGCTTAGAGGATGAGCAGTTCTTC. V gene TRBV7-9 combines with J gene TRBJ2-1; D is undetermined. The CDR3 spans 11 residues. V shed 1 base and J shed 8 bases, with 3 bases lying between them. The V gene's germline CDR1 is SEHNR and CDR2 FQNEAQ (reference sequence).

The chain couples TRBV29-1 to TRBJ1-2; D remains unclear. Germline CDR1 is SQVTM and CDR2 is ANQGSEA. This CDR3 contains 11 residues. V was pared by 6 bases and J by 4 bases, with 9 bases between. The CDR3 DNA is TGCAGCGTCGCCGGGGTCTATGGCTACACCTTC. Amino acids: CSVAGVYGYTF.

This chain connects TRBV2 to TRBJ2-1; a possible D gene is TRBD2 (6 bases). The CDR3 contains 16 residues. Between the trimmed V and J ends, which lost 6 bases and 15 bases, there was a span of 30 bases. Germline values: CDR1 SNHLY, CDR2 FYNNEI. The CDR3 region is CASSAGRSFPLRVWFF. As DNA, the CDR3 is TGTGCCAGCAGCGCGGGACGATCTTTCCCCCTTCGCGTTTGGTTCTTC.